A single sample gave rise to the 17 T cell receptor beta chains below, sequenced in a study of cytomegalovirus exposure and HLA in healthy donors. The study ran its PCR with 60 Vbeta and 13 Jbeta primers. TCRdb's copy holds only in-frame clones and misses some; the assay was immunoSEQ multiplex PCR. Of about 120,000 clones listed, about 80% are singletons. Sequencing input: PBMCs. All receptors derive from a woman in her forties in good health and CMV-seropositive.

The CDR3: CASSQDHGGLAFF. The CDR3 DNA reads TGCGCCAGCAGCCAAGATCACGGGGGGCTGGCTTTCTTT. The chain couples TRBV4-1 to TRBJ1-1; D is perhaps TRBD1 (6 bases). This CDR3 spans 13 amino acids. CDR1 and CDR2 from the germline V gene are MGHRA and YSYEKL. V lost 0 bases, J lost 11 bases, and 13 bases lay in between.

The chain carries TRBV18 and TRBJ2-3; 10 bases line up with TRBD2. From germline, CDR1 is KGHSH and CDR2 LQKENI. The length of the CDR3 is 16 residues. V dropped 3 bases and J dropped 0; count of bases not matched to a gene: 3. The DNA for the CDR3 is TGTGCCAGCTCACCCAGGACTAGCGGAAGCACAGATACGCAGTATTTT. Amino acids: CASSPRTSGSTDTQYF.

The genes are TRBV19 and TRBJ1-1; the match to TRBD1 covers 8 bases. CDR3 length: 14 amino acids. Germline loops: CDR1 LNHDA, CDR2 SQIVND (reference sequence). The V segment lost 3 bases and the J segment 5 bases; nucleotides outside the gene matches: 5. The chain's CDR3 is CASSIQGARTEAFF. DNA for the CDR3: TGTGCCAGTAGTATTCAGGGGGCAAGAACTGAAGCTTTCTTT.

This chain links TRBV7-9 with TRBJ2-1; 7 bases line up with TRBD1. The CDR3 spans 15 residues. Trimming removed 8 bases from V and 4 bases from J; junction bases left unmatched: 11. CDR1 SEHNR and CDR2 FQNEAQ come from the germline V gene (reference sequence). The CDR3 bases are TGTGCCAGCTCTAAGGGGCAGGGGGAATACAATGAGCAGTTCTTC. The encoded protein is CASSKGQGEYNEQFF.

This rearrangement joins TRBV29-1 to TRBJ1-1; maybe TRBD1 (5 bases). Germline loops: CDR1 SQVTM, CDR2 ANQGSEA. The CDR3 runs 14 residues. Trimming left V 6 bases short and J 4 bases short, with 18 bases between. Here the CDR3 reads CSVPKTAKGTEAFF. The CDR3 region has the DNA TGCAGCGTCCCCAAGACAGCTAAGGGCACTGAAGCTTTCTTT.

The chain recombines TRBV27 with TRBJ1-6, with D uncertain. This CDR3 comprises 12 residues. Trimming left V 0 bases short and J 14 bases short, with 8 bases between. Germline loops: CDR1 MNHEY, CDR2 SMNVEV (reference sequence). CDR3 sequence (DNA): TGTGCCAGCAGTTTATCGAGCGGGACCCTCCACTTT. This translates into CASSLSSGTLHF.

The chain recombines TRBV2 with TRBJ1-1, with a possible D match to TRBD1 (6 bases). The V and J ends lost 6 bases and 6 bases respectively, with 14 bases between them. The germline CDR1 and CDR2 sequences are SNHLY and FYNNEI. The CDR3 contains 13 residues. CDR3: CASRDSGPPEAFF. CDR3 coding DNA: TGTGCCAGCAGGGACAGTGGGCCCCCTGAAGCTTTCTTT.

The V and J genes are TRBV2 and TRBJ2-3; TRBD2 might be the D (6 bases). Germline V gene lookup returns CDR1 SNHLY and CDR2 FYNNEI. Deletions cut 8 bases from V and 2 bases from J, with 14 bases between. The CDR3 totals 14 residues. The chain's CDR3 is CASLIWTNTDTQYF. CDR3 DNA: TGTGCCAGCCTCATTTGGACTAACACAGATACGCAGTATTTT.

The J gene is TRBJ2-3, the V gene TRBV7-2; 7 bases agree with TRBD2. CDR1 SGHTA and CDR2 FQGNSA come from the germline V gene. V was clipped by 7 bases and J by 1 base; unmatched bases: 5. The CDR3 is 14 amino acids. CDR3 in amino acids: CASKEAGGTDTQYF. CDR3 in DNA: TGTGCCAGCAAGGAGGCGGGGGGCACAGATACGCAGTATTTT.

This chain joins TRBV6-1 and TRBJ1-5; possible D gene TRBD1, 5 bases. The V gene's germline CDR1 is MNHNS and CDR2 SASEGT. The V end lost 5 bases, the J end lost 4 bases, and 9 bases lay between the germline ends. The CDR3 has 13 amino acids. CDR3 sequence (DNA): TGTGCCAGCAGTCAAGACAGAAATCAGCCCCAGCATTTT. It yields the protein CASSQDRNQPQHF.

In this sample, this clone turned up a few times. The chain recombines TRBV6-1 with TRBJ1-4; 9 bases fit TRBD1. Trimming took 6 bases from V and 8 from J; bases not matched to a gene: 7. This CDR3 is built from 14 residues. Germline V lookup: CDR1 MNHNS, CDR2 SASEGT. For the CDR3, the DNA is TGTGCCAGCAGAAGGACAGGGGAGGGAGAAAAACTGTTTTTT. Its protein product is CASRRTGEGEKLFF.

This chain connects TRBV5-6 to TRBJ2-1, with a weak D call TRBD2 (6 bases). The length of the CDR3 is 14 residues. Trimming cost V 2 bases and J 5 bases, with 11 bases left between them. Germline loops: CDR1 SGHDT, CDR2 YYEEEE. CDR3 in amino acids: CASSFGERDNEQFF. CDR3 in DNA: TGTGCCAGCAGCTTCGGGGAGCGGGACAATGAGCAGTTCTTC.

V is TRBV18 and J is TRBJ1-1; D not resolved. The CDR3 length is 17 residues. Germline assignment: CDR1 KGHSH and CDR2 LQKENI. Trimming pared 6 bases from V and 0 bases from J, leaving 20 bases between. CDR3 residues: CASSSMGGQFMNTEAFF. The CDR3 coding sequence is TGTGCCAGCTCCAGCATGGGAGGGCAATTTATGAACACTGAAGCTTTCTTT.

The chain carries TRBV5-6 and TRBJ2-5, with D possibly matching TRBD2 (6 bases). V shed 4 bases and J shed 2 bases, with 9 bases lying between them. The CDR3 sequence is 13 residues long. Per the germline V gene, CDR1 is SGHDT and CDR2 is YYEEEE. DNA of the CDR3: TGTGCCAGCAGCAGGGGACTTCAAGAGACCCAGTACTTC. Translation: CASSRGLQETQYF.

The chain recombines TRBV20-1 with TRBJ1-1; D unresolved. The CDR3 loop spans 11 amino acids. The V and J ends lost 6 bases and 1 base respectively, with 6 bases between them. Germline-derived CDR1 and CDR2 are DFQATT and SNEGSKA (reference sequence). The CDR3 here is CSASGNTEAFF. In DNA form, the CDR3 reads TGCAGTGCATCGGGGAACACTGAAGCTTTCTTT.

The CDR3 sequence is CASSETLGIYEQYF. The CDR3 nucleotides read TGTGCCAGCAGTGAAACACTAGGGATCTACGAGCAGTACTTC. The J gene is TRBJ2-7, the V gene TRBV6-1, with D perhaps TRBD2 (5 bases). V lost 2 bases to trimming and J lost 3 bases, with 11 bases between them. This CDR3 contains 14 residues. CDR1 MNHNS and CDR2 SASEGT come from the germline V gene.

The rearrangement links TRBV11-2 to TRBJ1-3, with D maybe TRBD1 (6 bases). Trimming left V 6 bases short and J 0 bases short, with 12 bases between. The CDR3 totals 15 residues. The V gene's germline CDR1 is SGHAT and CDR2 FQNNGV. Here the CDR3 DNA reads TGTGCCAGCAGACCTTCGACAGGCTCTGGAAACACCATATATTTT. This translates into CASRPSTGSGNTIYF. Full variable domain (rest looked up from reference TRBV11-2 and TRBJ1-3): EAGVAQSPRYKIIEKRQSVAFWCNPISGHATLYWYQQILGQGPKLLIQFQNNGVVDDSQLPKDRFSAERLKGVDSTLKIQPAKLEDSAVYLCASRPSTGSGNTIYFGEGSWLTVV.